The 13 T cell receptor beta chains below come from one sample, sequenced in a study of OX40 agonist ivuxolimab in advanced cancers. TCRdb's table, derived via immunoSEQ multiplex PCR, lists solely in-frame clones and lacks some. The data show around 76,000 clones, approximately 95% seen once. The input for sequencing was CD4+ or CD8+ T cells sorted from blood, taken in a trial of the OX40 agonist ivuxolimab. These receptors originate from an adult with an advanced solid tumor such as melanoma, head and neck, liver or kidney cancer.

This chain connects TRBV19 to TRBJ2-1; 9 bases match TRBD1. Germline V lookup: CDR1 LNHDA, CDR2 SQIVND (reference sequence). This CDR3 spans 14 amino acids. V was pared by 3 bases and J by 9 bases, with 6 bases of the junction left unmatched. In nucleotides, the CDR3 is TGTGCCAGTAGTATCTGGACAGGGGCAGGTGAGCAGTTCTTC. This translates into CASSIWTGAGEQFF.

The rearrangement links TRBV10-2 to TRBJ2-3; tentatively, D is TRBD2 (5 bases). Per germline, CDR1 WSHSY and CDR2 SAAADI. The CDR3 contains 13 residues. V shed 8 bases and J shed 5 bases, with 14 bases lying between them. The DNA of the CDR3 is TGCGCCAGCGGGTGGAGGCGTGAAGATACGCAGTATTTT. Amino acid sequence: CASGWRREDTQYF.

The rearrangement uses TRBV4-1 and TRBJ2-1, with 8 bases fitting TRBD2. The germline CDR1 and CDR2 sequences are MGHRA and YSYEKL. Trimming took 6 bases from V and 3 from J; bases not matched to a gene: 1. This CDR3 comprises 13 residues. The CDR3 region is CASRTSDYNEQFF. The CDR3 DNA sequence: TGCGCCAGCAGGACTAGCGACTACAATGAGCAGTTCTTC.

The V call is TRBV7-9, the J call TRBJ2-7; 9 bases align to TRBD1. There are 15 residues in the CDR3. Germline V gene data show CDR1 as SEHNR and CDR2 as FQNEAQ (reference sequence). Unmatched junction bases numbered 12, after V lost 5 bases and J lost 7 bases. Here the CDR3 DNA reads TGTGCCAGCAGCCTCGGACAGGGGCTCGGAGATGAGCAGTACTTC. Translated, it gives CASSLGQGLGDEQYF.

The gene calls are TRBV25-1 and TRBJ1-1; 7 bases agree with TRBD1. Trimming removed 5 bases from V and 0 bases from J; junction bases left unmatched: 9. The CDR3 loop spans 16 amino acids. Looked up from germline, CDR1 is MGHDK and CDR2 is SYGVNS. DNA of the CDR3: TGTGCCAGCAGTTCGACAGGGCGGTTCATGAACACTGAAGCTTTCTTT. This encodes CASSSTGRFMNTEAFF. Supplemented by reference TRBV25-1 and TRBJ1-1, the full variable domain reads EADIYQTPRYLVIGTGKKITLECSQTMGHDKMYWYQQDPGMELHLIHYSYGVNSTEKGDLSSESTVSRIRTEHFPLTLESARPSHTSQYLCASSSTGRFMNTEAFFGQGTRLTVV.

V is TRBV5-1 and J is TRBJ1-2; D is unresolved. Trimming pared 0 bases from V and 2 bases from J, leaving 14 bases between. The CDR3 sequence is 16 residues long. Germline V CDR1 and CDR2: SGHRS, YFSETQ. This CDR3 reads CASSLGRQTGNYGYTF. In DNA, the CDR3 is TGCGCCAGCAGCTTGGGTCGGCAGACGGGGAACTATGGCTACACCTTC.

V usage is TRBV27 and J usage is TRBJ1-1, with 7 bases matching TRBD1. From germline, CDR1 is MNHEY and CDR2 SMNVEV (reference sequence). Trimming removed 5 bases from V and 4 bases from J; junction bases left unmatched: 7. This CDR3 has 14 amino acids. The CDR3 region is CASSRQGEVTEAFF. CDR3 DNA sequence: TGTGCCAGCAGTAGACAGGGAGAGGTCACTGAAGCTTTCTTT.

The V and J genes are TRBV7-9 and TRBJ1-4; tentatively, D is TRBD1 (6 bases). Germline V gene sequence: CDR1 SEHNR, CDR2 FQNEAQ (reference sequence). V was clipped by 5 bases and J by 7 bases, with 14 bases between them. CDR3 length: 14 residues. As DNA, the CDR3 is TGTGCCAGCAGCCCCAGGGGCATCGGTGAAAAACTGTTTTTT. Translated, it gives CASSPRGIGEKLFF. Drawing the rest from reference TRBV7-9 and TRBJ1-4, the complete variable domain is DTGVSQNPRHKITKRGQNVTFRCDPISEHNRLYWYRQTLGQGPEFLTYFQNEAQLEKSRLLSDRFSAERPKGSFSTLEIQRTEQGDSAMYLCASSPRGIGEKLFFGSGTQLSVL.

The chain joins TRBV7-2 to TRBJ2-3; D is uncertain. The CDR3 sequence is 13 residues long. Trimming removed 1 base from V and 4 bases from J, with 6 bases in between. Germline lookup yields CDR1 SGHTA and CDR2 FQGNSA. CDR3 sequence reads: CASSLVGADTQYF. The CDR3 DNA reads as TGTGCCAGCAGCTTAGTAGGCGCAGATACGCAGTATTTT.

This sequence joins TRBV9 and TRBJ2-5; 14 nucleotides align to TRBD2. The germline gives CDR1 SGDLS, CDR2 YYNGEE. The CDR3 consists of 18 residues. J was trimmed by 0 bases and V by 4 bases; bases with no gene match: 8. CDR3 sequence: CASSSSTSGGDYQETQYF. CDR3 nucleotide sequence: TGTGCCAGCAGCTCCTCGACTAGCGGGGGGGATTACCAAGAGACCCAGTACTTC.

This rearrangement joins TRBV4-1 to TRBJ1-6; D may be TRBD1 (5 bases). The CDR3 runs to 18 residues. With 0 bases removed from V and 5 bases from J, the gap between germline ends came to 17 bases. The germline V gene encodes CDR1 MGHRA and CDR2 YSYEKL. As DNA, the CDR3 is TGCGCCAGCAGCCAAGACCCCCCGGGGCGAAGTAATAATTCACCCCTCCACTTT. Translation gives CASSQDPPGRSNNSPLHF.

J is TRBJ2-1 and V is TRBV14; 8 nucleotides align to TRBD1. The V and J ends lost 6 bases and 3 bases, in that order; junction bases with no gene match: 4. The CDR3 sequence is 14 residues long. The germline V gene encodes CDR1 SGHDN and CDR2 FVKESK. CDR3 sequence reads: CASRGDRSYNEQFF. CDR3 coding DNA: TGTGCCAGCAGAGGGGACAGGAGCTACAATGAGCAGTTCTTC. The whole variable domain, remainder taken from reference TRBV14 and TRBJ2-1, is EAGVTQFPSHSVIEKGQTVTLRCDPISGHDNLYWYRRVMGKEIKFLLHFVKESKQDESGMPNNRFLAERTGGTYSTLKVQPAELEDSGVYFCASRGDRSYNEQFFGPGTRLTVL.

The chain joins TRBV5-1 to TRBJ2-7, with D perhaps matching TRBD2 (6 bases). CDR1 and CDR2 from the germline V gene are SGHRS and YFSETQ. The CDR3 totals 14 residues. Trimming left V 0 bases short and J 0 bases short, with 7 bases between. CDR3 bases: TGCGCCAGCAGCTTGGCCGGGAGCTCCTACGAGCAGTACTTC. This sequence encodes CASSLAGSSYEQYF. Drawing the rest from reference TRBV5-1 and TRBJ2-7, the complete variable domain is KAGVTQTPRYLIKTRGQQVTLSCSPISGHRSVSWYQQTPGQGLQFLFEYFSETQRNKGNFPGRFSGRQFSNSRSEMNVSTLELGDSALYLCASSLAGSSYEQYFGPGTRLTVT.